This entry concerns a single T cell receptor beta chain. No antigen is known for it. This record comes from a study of T cell responses to AZD1222 COVID-19 vaccine. In the study overall: Combined were second doses at about 4 or about 12 weeks. Study-level points and caveats: Repertoires were collected only later (after the peak T cell response had occurred). Recipients of AZD1222 seropositive at baseline numbered only six or seven.

Profiled with immunoSEQ multiplex PCR; TCRdb holds only in-frame clones, not every one. This table holds some 190,000 clones, 80% to 90% found once. The CDR3 runs 15 residues. The junction had 15 bases not matched to a gene; V was cut back by 6 bases and J by 8 bases. In germline, CDR1 is MDHEN, CDR2 SYDVKM. Sequenced here: peripheral blood, sampled on day 0 of AZD1222 vaccination. The source of this sequence is an adult in good health. The V call is TRBV28, the J call TRBJ1-2; 7 bases align to TRBD1. For the CDR3, the DNA is TGTGCCAGCAGCTACGACAGGGCGAAAGTCGGAGGCTACACCTTC. Amino acid sequence: CASSYDRAKVGGYTF.